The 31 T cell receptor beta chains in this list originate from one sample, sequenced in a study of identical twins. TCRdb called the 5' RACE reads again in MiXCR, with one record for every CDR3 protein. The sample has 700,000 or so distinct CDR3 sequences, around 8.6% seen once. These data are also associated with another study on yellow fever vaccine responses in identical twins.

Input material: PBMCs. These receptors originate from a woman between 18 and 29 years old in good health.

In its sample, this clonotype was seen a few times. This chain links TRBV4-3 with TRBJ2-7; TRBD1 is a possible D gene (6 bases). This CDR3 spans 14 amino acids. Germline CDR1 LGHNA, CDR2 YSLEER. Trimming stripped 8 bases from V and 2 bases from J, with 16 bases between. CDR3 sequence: CASRTSTGPYEQYF. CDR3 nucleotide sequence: TGCGCCAGCCGAACTAGTACAGGGCCCTACGAGCAGTACTTC.

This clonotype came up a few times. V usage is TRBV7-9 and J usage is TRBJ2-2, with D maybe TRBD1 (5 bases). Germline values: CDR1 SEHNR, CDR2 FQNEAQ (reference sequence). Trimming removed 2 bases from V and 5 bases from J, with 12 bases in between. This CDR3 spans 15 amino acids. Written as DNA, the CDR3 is TGTGCCAGCAGCTTACAGGGCGCGGAAACCGGGGAGCTGTTTTTT. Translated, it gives CASSLQGAETGELFF.

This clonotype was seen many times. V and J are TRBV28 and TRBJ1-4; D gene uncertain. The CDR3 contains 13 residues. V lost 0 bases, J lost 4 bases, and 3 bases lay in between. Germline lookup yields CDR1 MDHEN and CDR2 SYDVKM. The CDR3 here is CASSLWINEKLFF. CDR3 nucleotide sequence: TGTGCCAGCAGTTTATGGATTAATGAAAAACTGTTTTTT.

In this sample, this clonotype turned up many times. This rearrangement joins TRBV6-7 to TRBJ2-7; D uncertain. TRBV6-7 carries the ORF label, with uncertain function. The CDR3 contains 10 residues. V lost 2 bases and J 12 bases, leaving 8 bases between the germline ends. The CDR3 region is CASSYNDGYF. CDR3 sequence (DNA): TGTGCCAGCAGTTACAATGACGGGTACTTC.

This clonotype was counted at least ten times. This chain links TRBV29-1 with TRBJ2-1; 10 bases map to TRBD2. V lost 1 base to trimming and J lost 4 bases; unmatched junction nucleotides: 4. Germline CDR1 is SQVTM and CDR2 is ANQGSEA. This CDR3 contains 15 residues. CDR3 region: CSVEVGLAAYNEQFF. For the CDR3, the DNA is TGCAGCGTTGAAGTAGGACTAGCGGCTTACAATGAGCAGTTCTTC.

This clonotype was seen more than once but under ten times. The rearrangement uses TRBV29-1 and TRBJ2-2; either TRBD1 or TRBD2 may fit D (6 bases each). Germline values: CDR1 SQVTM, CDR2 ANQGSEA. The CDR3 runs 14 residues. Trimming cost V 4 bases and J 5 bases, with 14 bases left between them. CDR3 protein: CSVGRDNPTGELFF. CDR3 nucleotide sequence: TGCAGCGTTGGGCGGGACAACCCAACCGGGGAGCTGTTTTTT.

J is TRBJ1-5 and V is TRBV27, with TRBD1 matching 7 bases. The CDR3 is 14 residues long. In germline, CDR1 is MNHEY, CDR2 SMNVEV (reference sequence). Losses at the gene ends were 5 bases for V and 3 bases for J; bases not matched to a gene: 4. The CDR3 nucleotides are TGTGCCAGCAGTCCGGACAGGTTCAATCAGCCCCAGCATTTT. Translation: CASSPDRFNQPQHF.

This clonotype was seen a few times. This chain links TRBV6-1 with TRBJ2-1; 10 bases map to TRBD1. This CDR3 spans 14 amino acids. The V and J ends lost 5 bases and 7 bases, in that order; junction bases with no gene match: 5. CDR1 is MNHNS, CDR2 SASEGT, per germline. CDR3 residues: CASSRDRGGNEQFF. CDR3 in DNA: TGTGCCAGCAGTCGGGACAGGGGAGGGAATGAGCAGTTCTTC.

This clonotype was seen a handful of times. CDR3 residues: CASSVRGSNTGELFF. CDR3 nucleotides: TGTGCCAGCAGCGTCAGGGGTTCGAACACCGGGGAGCTGTTTTTT. V gene TRBV27 combines with J gene TRBJ2-2; possible D gene TRBD1, 6 bases. Looked up from germline, CDR1 is MNHEY and CDR2 is SMNVEV (reference sequence). The CDR3 sequence is 15 residues long. Between the trimmed V and J ends, which lost 6 bases and 0 bases, there was a span of 11 bases.

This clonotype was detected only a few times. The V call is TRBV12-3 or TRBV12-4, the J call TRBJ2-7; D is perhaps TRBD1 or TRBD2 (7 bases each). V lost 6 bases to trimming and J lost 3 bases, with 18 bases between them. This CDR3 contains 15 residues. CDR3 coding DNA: TGTGCCAGCAGCGGGGAGGGTACAGGGGACTACGAGCAGTACTTC. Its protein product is CASSGEGTGDYEQYF.

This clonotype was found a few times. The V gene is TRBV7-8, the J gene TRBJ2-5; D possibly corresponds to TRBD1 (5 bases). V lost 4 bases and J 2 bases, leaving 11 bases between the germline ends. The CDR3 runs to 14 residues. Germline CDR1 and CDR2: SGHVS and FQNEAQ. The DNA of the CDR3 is TGTGCCAGCAGCTCCCAGAGACAGCAAGAGACCCAGTACTTC. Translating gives CASSSQRQQETQYF.

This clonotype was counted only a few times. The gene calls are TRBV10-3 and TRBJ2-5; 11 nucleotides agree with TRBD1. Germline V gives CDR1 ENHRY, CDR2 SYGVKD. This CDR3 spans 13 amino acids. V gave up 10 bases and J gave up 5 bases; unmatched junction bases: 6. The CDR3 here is CASGQGAGETQYF. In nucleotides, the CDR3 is TGTGCCAGTGGACAGGGGGCCGGGGAGACCCAGTACTTC.

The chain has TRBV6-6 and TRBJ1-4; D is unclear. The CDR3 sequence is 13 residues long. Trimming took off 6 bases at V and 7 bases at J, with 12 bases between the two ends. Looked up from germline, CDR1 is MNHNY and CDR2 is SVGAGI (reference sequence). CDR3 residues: CASSLGPPEKLFF. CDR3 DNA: TGTGCCAGCAGCCTCGGGCCGCCTGAAAAACTGTTTTTT.

CDR3: CASSQEPPWGALGQETQYF. The DNA of the CDR3 is TGTGCCAGCAGCCAAGAACCCCCCTGGGGGGCCCTGGGACAAGAGACCCAGTACTTC. The gene calls are TRBV3-1 and TRBJ2-5; perhaps D is TRBD1 or TRBD2 (6 bases each). CDR1 is LGHDT, CDR2 YNNKEL, per germline (reference sequence). V lost 0 bases to trimming and J lost 2 bases, with 22 bases between them. CDR3 length equals 19 residues.

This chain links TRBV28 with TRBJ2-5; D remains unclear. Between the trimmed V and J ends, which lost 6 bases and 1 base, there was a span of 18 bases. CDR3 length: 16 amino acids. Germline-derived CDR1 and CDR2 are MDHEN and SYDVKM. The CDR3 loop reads CASRLDGSVLQETQYF. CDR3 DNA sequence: TGTGCCAGCAGGCTGGACGGTTCTGTGCTCCAAGAGACCCAGTACTTC.

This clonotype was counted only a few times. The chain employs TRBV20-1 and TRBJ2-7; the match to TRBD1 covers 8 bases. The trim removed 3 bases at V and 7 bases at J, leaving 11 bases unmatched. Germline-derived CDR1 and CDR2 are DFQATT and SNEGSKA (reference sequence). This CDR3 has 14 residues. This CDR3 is CSARDQGAQIEQYF. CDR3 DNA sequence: TGCAGTGCTAGGGATCAGGGGGCGCAGATTGAGCAGTACTTC.

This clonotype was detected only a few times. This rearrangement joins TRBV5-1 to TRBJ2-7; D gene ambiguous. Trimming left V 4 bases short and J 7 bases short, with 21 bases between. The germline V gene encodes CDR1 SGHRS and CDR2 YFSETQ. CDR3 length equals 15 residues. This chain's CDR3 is CASSPNSSPSQEQYF. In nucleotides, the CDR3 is TGCGCCAGCAGCCCCAATAGCTCCCCATCCCAGGAGCAGTACTTC.

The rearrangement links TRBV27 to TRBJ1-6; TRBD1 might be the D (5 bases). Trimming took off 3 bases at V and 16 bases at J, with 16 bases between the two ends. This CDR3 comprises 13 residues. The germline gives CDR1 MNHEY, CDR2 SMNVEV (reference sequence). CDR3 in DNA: TGTGCCAGCAGTTTGACAGTTCAGAGGGGACTCCACTTT. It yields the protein CASSLTVQRGLHF.

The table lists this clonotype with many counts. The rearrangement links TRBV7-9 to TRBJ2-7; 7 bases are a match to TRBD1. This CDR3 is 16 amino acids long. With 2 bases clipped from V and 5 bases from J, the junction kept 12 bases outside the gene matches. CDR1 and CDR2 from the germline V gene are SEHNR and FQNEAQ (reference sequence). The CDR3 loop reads CASSLLVSTGSNEQYF. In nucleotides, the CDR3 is TGTGCCAGCAGCTTATTGGTATCGACAGGGTCGAACGAGCAGTACTTC.

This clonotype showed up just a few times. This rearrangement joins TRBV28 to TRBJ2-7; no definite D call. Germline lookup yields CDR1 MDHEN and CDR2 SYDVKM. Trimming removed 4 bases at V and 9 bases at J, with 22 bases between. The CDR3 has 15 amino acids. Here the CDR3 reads CASSSPQTSRNGQYF. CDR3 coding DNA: TGTGCCAGCAGTTCCCCCCAAACATCGAGGAATGGGCAGTACTTC.

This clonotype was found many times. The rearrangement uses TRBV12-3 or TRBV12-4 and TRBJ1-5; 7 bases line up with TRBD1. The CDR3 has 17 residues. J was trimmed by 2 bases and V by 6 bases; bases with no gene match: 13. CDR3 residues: CASSFAHRGGGNQPQHF. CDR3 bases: TGTGCCAGCAGCTTCGCCCACAGGGGAGGGGGCAATCAGCCCCAGCATTTT.

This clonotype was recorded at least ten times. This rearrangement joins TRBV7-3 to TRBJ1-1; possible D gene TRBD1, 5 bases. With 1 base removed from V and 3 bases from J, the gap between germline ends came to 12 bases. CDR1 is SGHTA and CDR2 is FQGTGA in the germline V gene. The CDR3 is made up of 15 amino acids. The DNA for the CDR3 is TGTGCCAGCAGCTTAATCAAGGGGACCTACACTGAAGCTTTCTTT. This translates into CASSLIKGTYTEAFF.

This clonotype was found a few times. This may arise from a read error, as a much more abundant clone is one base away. The CDR3 sequence is CASSWGQAYEQYF. The DNA of the CDR3 is TGTGCCAGCAGCTGGGGACAGGCCTACGAGCAGTACTTC. The J gene is TRBJ2-7, the V gene TRBV7-2, with 8 bases that match TRBD1. The V segment lost 4 bases and the J segment 2 bases; nucleotides outside the gene matches: 1. CDR1 is SGHTA, CDR2 FQGNSA, per germline. The CDR3 runs to 13 residues.

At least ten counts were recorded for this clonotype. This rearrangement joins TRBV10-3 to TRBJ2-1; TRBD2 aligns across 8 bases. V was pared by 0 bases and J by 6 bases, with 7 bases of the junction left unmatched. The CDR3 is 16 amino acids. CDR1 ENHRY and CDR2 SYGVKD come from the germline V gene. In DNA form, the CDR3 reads TGTGCCATCAGTGAGTCGGCGGGGGGAGTGACCAATGAGCAGTTCTTC. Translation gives CAISESAGGVTNEQFF.

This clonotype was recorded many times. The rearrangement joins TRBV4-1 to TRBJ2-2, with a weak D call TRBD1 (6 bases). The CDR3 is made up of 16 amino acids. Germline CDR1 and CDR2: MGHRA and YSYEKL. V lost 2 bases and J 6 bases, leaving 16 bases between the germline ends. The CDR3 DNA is TGCGCCAGCAGCCAAATACCGGGACAATTCTCCGGGGAGCTGTTTTTT. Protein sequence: CASSQIPGQFSGELFF.

The CDR3 here is CASRSPTGGRNTGELFF. CDR3 in DNA: TGTGCCAGCAGATCACCGACAGGGGGTCGGAACACCGGGGAGCTGTTTTTT. The rearrangement joins TRBV6-1 to TRBJ2-2; 9 positions agree with TRBD1. This CDR3 contains 17 residues. Germline V CDR1 and CDR2: MNHNS, SASEGT. V lost 6 bases to trimming and J lost 1 base; unmatched junction nucleotides: 9.

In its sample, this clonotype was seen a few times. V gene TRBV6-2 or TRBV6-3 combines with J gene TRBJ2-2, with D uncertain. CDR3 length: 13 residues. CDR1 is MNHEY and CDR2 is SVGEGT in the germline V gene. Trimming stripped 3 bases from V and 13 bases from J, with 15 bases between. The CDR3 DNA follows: TGTGCCAGCAGTTATTTTTCCCCCCCGCGGCTGTTTTTT. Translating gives CASSYFSPPRLFF.

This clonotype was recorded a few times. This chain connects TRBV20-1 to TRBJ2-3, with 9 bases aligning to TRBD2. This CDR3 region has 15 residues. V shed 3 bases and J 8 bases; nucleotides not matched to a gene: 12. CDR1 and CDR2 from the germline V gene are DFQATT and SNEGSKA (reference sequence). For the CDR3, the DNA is TGCAGTGCTAGCCGTGGTAGCGGGGGATGGAGTACGCAGTATTTT. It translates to CSASRGSGGWSTQYF.

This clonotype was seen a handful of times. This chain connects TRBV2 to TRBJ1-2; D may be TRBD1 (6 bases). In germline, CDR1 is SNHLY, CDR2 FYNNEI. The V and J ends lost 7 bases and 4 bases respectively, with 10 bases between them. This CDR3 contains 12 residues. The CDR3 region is CASTGQSYGYTF. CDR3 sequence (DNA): TGTGCCAGCACGGGACAATCCTATGGCTACACCTTC.

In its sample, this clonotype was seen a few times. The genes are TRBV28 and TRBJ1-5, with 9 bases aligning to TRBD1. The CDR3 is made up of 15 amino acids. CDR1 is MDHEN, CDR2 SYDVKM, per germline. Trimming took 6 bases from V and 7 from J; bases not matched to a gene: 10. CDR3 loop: CASRPRDRAVQPQHF. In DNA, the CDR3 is TGTGCCAGCAGACCTAGGGACAGGGCTGTACAGCCCCAGCATTTT.

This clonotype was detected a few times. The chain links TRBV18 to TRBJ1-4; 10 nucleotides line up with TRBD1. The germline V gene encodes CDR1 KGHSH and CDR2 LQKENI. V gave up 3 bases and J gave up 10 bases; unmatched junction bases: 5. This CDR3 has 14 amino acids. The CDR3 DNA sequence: TGTGCCAGCTCACCGAGGACAGGGGGTAGAAAACTGTTTTTT. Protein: CASSPRTGGRKLFF.